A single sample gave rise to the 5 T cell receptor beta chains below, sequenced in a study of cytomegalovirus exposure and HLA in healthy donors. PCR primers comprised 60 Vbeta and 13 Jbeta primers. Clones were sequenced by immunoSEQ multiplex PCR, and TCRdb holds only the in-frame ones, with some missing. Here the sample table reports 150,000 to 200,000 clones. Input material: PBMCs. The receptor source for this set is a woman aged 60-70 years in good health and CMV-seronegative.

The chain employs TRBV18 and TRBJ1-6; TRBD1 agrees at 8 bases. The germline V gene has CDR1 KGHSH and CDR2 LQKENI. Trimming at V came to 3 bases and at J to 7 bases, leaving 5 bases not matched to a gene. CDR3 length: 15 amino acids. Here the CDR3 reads CASSPTQGGNSPLHF. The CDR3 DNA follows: TGTGCCAGCTCACCTACACAGGGGGGGAATTCACCCCTCCACTTT.

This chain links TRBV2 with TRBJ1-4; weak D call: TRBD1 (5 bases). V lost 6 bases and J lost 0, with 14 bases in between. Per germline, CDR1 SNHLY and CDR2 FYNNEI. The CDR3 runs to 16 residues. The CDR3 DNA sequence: TGTGCCAGCAGGCCACCCGGGGGGACAACTAATGAAAAACTGTTTTTT. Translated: CASRPPGGTTNEKLFF.

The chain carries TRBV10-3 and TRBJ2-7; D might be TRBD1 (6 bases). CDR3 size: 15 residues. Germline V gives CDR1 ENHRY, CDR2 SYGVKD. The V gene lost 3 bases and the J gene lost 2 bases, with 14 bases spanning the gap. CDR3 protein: CAISDEEDRTYEQYF. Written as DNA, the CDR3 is TGTGCCATCAGTGATGAGGAAGACAGGACCTACGAGCAGTACTTC.

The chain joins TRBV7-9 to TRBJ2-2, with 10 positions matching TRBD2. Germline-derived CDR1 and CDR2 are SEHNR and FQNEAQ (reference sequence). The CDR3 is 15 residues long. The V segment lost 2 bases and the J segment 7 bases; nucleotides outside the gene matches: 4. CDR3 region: CASSLTSGRVGELFF. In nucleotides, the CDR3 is TGTGCCAGCAGCTTAACCAGCGGGAGGGTCGGGGAGCTGTTTTTT.

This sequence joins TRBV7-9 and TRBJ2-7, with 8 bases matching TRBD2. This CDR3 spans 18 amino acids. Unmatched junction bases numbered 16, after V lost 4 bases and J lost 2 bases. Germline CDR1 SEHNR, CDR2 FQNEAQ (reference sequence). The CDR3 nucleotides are TGTGCCAGCAGCTCCACGGCGCTCATGCGGGAGGAGACCTACGAGCAGTACTTC. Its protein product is CASSSTALMREETYEQYF.